This T cell receptor (beta chain) was identified during a study of blood T cells in healthy people across ages. Findings of the study overall: Per million T cells, the diversity of TCR beta decreased roughly linearly as age advanced. The lack of PBMC sorting stopped any conclusive naive versus antigen-experienced comparison.

On this clonotype itself: Its target is not known.

A second roughly 6 to 12 cycle PCR used barcoded and J-beta primers. Tags on each cDNA molecule came from a template-switch adaptor with 12 random nucleotides. TCRdb analysed the 5' RACE reads with MiXCR anew, one entry per CDR3 protein. This sample has around 1,500,000 distinct CDR3 sequences, with approximately 42% found just once. The CDR3 runs to 15 residues. J gave up 1 base and V 6 bases, and 8 bases lay outside the gene matches. CDR1 and CDR2 (germline): MNHEY, SVGAGI. The sequence was collected from a woman aged 18-35 years in good health. Material for sequencing was blood. The chain joins TRBV6-5 to TRBJ1-2, with 7 bases identical to TRBD1. CDR3 amino acids: CASSRGTAFNYGYTF. Written as DNA, the CDR3 is TGTGCCAGCAGCCGCGGGACAGCCTTTAACTATGGCTACACCTTC.